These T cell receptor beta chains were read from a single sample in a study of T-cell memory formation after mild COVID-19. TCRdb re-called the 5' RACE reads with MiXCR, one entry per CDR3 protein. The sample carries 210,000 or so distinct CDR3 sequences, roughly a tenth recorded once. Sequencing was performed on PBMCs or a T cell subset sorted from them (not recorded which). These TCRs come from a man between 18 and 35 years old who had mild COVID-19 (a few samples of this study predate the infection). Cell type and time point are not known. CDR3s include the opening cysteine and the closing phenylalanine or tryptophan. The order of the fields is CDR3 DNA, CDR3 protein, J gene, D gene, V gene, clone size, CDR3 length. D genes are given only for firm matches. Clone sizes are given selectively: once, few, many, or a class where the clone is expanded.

CDR3nt: TGCGCCAGCAGTGAGTCGGGAGGGACCCTACAGTCTTATGGCTACACCTTC; CDR3aa: CASSESGGTLQSYGYTF; j_gene: TRBJ1-2; d_gene: -; v_gene: TRBV10-2; abundance: -; len: 17
CDR3nt: TGTGCCATCACTGGGGGCGAGACAGATACGCAGTATTTT; CDR3aa: CAITGGETDTQYF; j_gene: TRBJ2-3; d_gene: -; v_gene: TRBV10-3; abundance: few; len: 13
CDR3nt: TGTGCCAGCAGTCGTGTATATTCAGAGACCCAGTACTTC; CDR3aa: CASSRVYSETQYF; j_gene: TRBJ2-5; d_gene: -; v_gene: TRBV7-2; abundance: -; len: 13
CDR3nt: TGCAGTGCTAGAGATATGCCAGGGCGCAAGGGCTACACCTTC; CDR3aa: CSARDMPGRKGYTF; j_gene: TRBJ1-2; d_gene: -; v_gene: TRBV20-1; abundance: few; len: 14
CDR3nt: TGCGCCAGCAGCTTGTACGGGGACGGCAACACCATATATTTT; CDR3aa: CASSLYGDGNTIYF; j_gene: TRBJ1-3; d_gene: -; v_gene: TRBV5-1; abundance: many; len: 14
CDR3nt: TGTGCCAGCAGCCTATCCTGGACAGCCAGTAAGCAAGAGACCCAGTACTTC; CDR3aa: CASSLSWTASKQETQYF; j_gene: TRBJ2-5; d_gene: -; v_gene: TRBV7-2; abundance: -; len: 17
CDR3nt: TGCGCCAGCAGCCCAGGATACGGAGAGACCCAGTACTTC; CDR3aa: CASSPGYGETQYF; j_gene: TRBJ2-5; d_gene: -; v_gene: TRBV4-3; abundance: many; len: 13
CDR3nt: TGTGCCAGCAGCTACCAACCCCAAGAGACCCAGTACTTC; CDR3aa: CASSYQPQETQYF; j_gene: TRBJ2-5; d_gene: -; v_gene: TRBV7-2; abundance: -; len: 13
CDR3nt: TGTGCCAGCAGCCAGGGGGTCACCCGTATAGATACGCAGTATTTT; CDR3aa: CASSQGVTRIDTQYF; j_gene: TRBJ2-3; d_gene: TRBD1; v_gene: TRBV7-2; abundance: -; len: 15
CDR3nt: TGTGCCAGCTCACCCTCGGTCGGTACAGATACGCAGTATTTT; CDR3aa: CASSPSVGTDTQYF; j_gene: TRBJ2-3; d_gene: -; v_gene: TRBV18; abundance: many; len: 14
CDR3nt: TGTGCCAGCAGACGAAGGGAGGGGGGCTCCTACAATGAGCAGTTCTTC; CDR3aa: CASRRREGGSYNEQFF; j_gene: TRBJ2-1; d_gene: -; v_gene: TRBV7-2; abundance: few; len: 16
CDR3nt: TGTGCCAGTAGCGCGCTCCGAGGGCTATCGGGAAACACCATATATTTT; CDR3aa: CASSALRGLSGNTIYF; j_gene: TRBJ1-3; d_gene: -; v_gene: TRBV19; abundance: once; len: 16
CDR3nt: TGTGCCAGCAGCCCGTCCATCAGGGGCGATGAAAAACTGTTTTTT; CDR3aa: CASSPSIRGDEKLFF; j_gene: TRBJ1-4; d_gene: -; v_gene: TRBV7-8; abundance: many; len: 15
CDR3nt: TGTGCCAGCAGCAAGAGATTGGGCACAGATACGCAGTATTTT; CDR3aa: CASSKRLGTDTQYF; j_gene: TRBJ2-3; d_gene: -; v_gene: TRBV28; abundance: -; len: 14
CDR3nt: TGTGCCACCAGCGAAGGGTCAGGGAACCAAGAGACCCAGTACTTC; CDR3aa: CATSEGSGNQETQYF; j_gene: TRBJ2-5; d_gene: -; v_gene: TRBV24-1; abundance: -; len: 15
CDR3nt: TGTGCCAGCATCAGACCGAGTAAAGGAGATACGCAGTATTTT; CDR3aa: CASIRPSKGDTQYF; j_gene: TRBJ2-3; d_gene: -; v_gene: TRBV7-9; abundance: -; len: 14
CDR3nt: TGTGCCAGCAGGTCCCCCAGCGTAAACTATGGCTACACCTTC; CDR3aa: CASRSPSVNYGYTF; j_gene: TRBJ1-2; d_gene: -; v_gene: TRBV7-2; abundance: -; len: 14
CDR3nt: TGTGCCAGCAGCTTGAGGCCGGATGGCTACACCTTC; CDR3aa: CASSLRPDGYTF; j_gene: TRBJ1-2; d_gene: -; v_gene: TRBV5-6; abundance: few; len: 12
CDR3nt: TGCGCCAGCAGCCGACAGCAAGAGACCCAGTACTTC; CDR3aa: CASSRQQETQYF; j_gene: TRBJ2-5; d_gene: -; v_gene: TRBV5-1; abundance: many; len: 12
CDR3nt: TGCGCCAGCAGCCCTGAAGGGAGGAGTGGAGCCAACGTCCTGACTTTC; CDR3aa: CASSPEGRSGANVLTF; j_gene: TRBJ2-6; d_gene: -; v_gene: TRBV5-1; abundance: many; len: 16
CDR3nt: TGTGCCAGCAGACCTGACAGGGTCTATGGGGTGACCCAGTACTTC; CDR3aa: CASRPDRVYGVTQYF; j_gene: TRBJ2-5; d_gene: TRBD1; v_gene: TRBV12-3/TRBV12-4; abundance: few; len: 15
CDR3nt: TGTGCCAGCAGTTTCTTAGCGGGGGCATACAATGAGCAGTTCTTC; CDR3aa: CASSFLAGAYNEQFF; j_gene: TRBJ2-1; d_gene: TRBD2; v_gene: TRBV7-3; abundance: few; len: 15
CDR3nt: TGTGCCAGCAGTCGCAGGGGCACTGGGGCCAACGTCCTGACTTTC; CDR3aa: CASSRRGTGANVLTF; j_gene: TRBJ2-6; d_gene: -; v_gene: TRBV6-2/TRBV6-3; abundance: -; len: 15
CDR3nt: TGTGCCAGCAGTTCTTACTACAGGAATTCACCCCTCCACTTT; CDR3aa: CASSSYYRNSPLHF; j_gene: TRBJ1-6; d_gene: -; v_gene: TRBV6-5; abundance: -; len: 14
CDR3nt: TGTGCCAGCAGCCCCGACGGGGGGACGGACCAGTACTTC; CDR3aa: CASSPDGGTDQYF; j_gene: TRBJ2-5; d_gene: TRBD2; v_gene: TRBV11-3; abundance: few; len: 13
CDR3nt: TGCGCCAGCAGCTTACAGGGGGCCAACGTCCTGACTTTC; CDR3aa: CASSLQGANVLTF; j_gene: TRBJ2-6; d_gene: -; v_gene: TRBV5-1; abundance: few; len: 13
CDR3nt: TGTGCCATCAGTGATTCAGGAGGGTCAGATACGCAGTATTTT; CDR3aa: CAISDSGGSDTQYF; j_gene: TRBJ2-3; d_gene: -; v_gene: TRBV10-3; abundance: few; len: 14
CDR3nt: TGTGCCAGCAGCTTAGGGGCTAGCTGGGAGACCCAGTACTTC; CDR3aa: CASSLGASWETQYF; j_gene: TRBJ2-5; d_gene: -; v_gene: TRBV7-2; abundance: -; len: 14
CDR3nt: TGTGCCAGCGGCAGCTCTGGAAACACCATATATTTT; CDR3aa: CASGSSGNTIYF; j_gene: TRBJ1-3; d_gene: -; v_gene: TRBV12-3/TRBV12-4; abundance: many; len: 12
CDR3nt: TGTGCCACCAGTGATCGTGCGGGGGGCCCGAAAGAGACCCAGTACTTC; CDR3aa: CATSDRAGGPKETQYF; j_gene: TRBJ2-5; d_gene: TRBD2; v_gene: TRBV24-1; abundance: medium-sized; len: 16
CDR3nt: TGTGCCAGCTCACCGTACGGGGCCCTGAACACTGAAGCTTTCTTT; CDR3aa: CASSPYGALNTEAFF; j_gene: TRBJ1-1; d_gene: -; v_gene: TRBV18; abundance: -; len: 15
CDR3nt: TGCGCCAGCAGTGGGGTTTTGGACCCTAAAGGGGCTAACTATGGCTACACCTTC; CDR3aa: CASSGVLDPKGANYGYTF; j_gene: TRBJ1-2; d_gene: -; v_gene: TRBV10-1; abundance: few; len: 18
CDR3nt: TGTGCCAGCAGTTTATCGGGACTAGCGATGGATGAGCAGTTCTTC; CDR3aa: CASSLSGLAMDEQFF; j_gene: TRBJ2-1; d_gene: TRBD2; v_gene: TRBV28; abundance: few; len: 15
CDR3nt: TGTGCCAGCAGCCAGGGGAATACGCAGTATTTT; CDR3aa: CASSQGNTQYF; j_gene: TRBJ2-3; d_gene: -; v_gene: TRBV7-2; abundance: few; len: 11
CDR3nt: TGTGCCAGCAGTTCTCAGGTTCTAGGTAATTCACCCCTCCACTTT; CDR3aa: CASSSQVLGNSPLHF; j_gene: TRBJ1-6; d_gene: -; v_gene: TRBV12-3/TRBV12-4; abundance: few; len: 15